This is a list of T cell receptor beta chains from one sample in a study of blood T cell repertoires in COVID-19. The assay was immunoSEQ multiplex PCR, and TCRdb's table has in-frame clones only and misses some. The sample yields about 59,000 clones, more than 65% seen once. Input material: peripheral blood. All receptors come from a woman aged 70-85 years with acute or convalescent COVID-19. Each CDR3 is given with its conserved first and last residue. D genes are given only for firm matches. Not every row has a clone size; where given, it reads once, few, many or a size class.

D gene,V gene,J gene,clone size,CDR3 DNA,CDR3 protein
TRBD2,TRBV24-1,TRBJ2-4,.,TGTGCCACCAGTGAGCATCCTAGCGGGGGTGAAAACATTCAGTACTTC,CATSEHPSGGENIQYF
.,TRBV2,TRBJ2-2,few,TGTGCCAGCAACCCAAGCGGGTCCGACACCGGGGAGCTGTTTTTT,CASNPSGSDTGELFF
.,TRBV14,TRBJ1-4,once,TGTGCCAGCAGATTTGGAGACGGTGAAAAACTGTTTTTT,CASRFGDGEKLFF
TRBD1,TRBV7-9,TRBJ1-4,.,TGTGCCAGCAGCTTAAGAAAAACGGGACAGAAAGCAACTAATGAAAAACTGTTTTTT,CASSLRKTGQKATNEKLFF
TRBD2,TRBV5-6,TRBJ2-5,.,TGTGCCAGCAGCAACCCAAAACTAGCGGGCCGTGAGACCCAGTACTTC,CASSNPKLAGRETQYF
.,TRBV7-9,TRBJ2-7,.,TGTGCCAGCAGCCTTAGGGGTTCCGAGCAGTACTTC,CASSLRGSEQYF
TRBD2,TRBV3-1/TRBV3-2,TRBJ2-3,.,TGTGCCAGCAGCCAAGTGCGGGGGGGTTTCACAGATACGCAGTATTTT,CASSQVRGGFTDTQYF
TRBD2,TRBV3-1/TRBV3-2,TRBJ2-3,once,TGTGCCAGCAGCCGGATGCTACTAGCGGGGGGGAGCACAGATACGCAGTATTTT,CASSRMLLAGGSTDTQYF
TRBD1,TRBV29-1,TRBJ1-6,.,TGCAGCGTGGGGACAGGGGGCTTTCTTGATTCACCCCTCCACTTT,CSVGTGGFLDSPLHF
TRBD1,TRBV4-3,TRBJ1-1,.,TGCGCCAGCAGCGCCCGGGACAGTCTGAACACTGAAGCTTTCTTT,CASSARDSLNTEAFF
.,TRBV11-3,TRBJ1-1,.,TGTGCCAGCAGTTTCTCCGTTCTTGAGGGCGCGGAAGCTTTCTTT,CASSFSVLEGAEAFF
.,TRBV15,TRBJ1-4,.,TGTGCCACCAGCAGAGATATAGAAACTAATGAAAAACTGTTTTTT,CATSRDIETNEKLFF
.,TRBV6-2/TRBV6-3,TRBJ2-7,.,TGTGCCAGCAGCAGCCACGTCTACGAGCAGTACTTC,CASSSHVYEQYF
TRBD2,TRBV7-9,TRBJ2-7,.,TGTGCCAGCAGCCCCGCCGGGGGGTCGGGCGAGCAGTACTTC,CASSPAGGSGEQYF
.,TRBV29-1,TRBJ1-1,few,TGCAGCGTTGACTCCCAGGCTGGGGAGGCTTTCTTT,CSVDSQAGEAFF
.,TRBV28,TRBJ1-2,once,TGTGCCAGCAGTGTCCACGAGCATGTAGGCTACACCTTC,CASSVHEHVGYTF
TRBD2,TRBV11-2,TRBJ2-7,.,TGTGCCAGCAGCTCGGGACTAGCGGTCGAGCAGTACTTC,CASSSGLAVEQYF
TRBD1,TRBV5-5,TRBJ1-5,.,TGTGCCAGCAGCCAAGGGGGCGATCAGCCCCAGCATTTT,CASSQGGDQPQHF
TRBD1,TRBV24-1,TRBJ2-1,.,TGTGCCACCAGTGAACCCGGGACAGATAGCTCCTACAATGAGCAGTTCTTC,CATSEPGTDSSYNEQFF
.,TRBV3-1/TRBV3-2,TRBJ1-2,once,TGTGCCAGCAGCCAAGATGGGGCAGGAAGGTTCGGTGGCTACACCTTC,CASSQDGAGRFGGYTF
.,TRBV6-6,TRBJ1-2,few,TGTGCCAGCAGCGGACAGTCCTATGGCTACACCTTC,CASSGQSYGYTF
.,TRBV25-1,TRBJ2-5,few,TGTGCCAGCAGTGAATATGGACAGCCCCGTGAGACCCAGTACTTC,CASSEYGQPRETQYF
TRBD1,TRBV15,TRBJ1-3,once,TGTGCCACCAGCAGAGGAGGGGGCATATCCTCTGGAAACACCATATATTTT,CATSRGGGISSGNTIYF
TRBD1,TRBV7-3,TRBJ2-2,.,TGTGCCAGCAGCGAGCAGGGGGCGGTCGGGGAGCTGTTTTTT,CASSEQGAVGELFF
TRBD1,TRBV18,TRBJ1-2,.,TGTGCCAGCTCACAAGGACAGGGTGGCTACACCTTC,CASSQGQGGYTF
TRBD1,TRBV9,TRBJ2-7,.,TGTGCCAGCAGCGTAGACGGGACAGGGGCAACCTACGAGCAGTACTTC,CASSVDGTGATYEQYF
.,TRBV6-5,TRBJ1-2,.,TGTGCCAGCAGTTACTCGAGGAGGGCACAAAACTATGGCTACACCTTC,CASSYSRRAQNYGYTF
.,TRBV5-4,TRBJ2-7,.,TGTGCCAGCAGCGGGACCAGGGGGGTTAACGAGCAGTACTTC,CASSGTRGVNEQYF
.,TRBV7-6,TRBJ2-7,.,TGTGCCAGCACCCTAACCGAGGGACACCACGAGCAGTACTTC,CASTLTEGHHEQYF
TRBD1,TRBV6-5,TRBJ1-2,.,TGTGCCAGCGGGAGGCAGGGGGGTCTCTATGGCTACACCTTC,CASGRQGGLYGYTF
.,TRBV24-1,TRBJ1-3,.,TGTGCCACCAGTGACAGTTCCGGAAACACCATATATTTT,CATSDSSGNTIYF
TRBD1,TRBV6-2/TRBV6-3,TRBJ1-6,.,TGTGCCAGCAGTTCCGGTACAGGGGCCCTCCACTTT,CASSSGTGALHF
.,TRBV5-1,TRBJ2-7,.,TGCGCCAGCAGCTTGGCAGGGGGCGGGGGTTACGAGCAGTACTTC,CASSLAGGGGYEQYF
.,TRBV11-2,TRBJ2-1,.,TGTACCAGCAGCTTAAGTACCCTCAGGGATGAGCAGTTCTTC,CTSSLSTLRDEQFF
TRBD2,TRBV5-6,TRBJ2-1,.,TGTGCCAGCAGCTTGGCGCTAGCGGGGGGCCTAAGGGATGAGCAGTTCTTC,CASSLALAGGLRDEQFF
TRBD2,TRBV7-2,TRBJ2-5,.,TGTGCCAGCAGCTGGGGGGGAGCCCAAGAGACCCAGTACTTC,CASSWGGAQETQYF
TRBD1,TRBV5-1,TRBJ2-3,.,TGCGCCAGCAGCAAGGACCCCAGGGGGCGCACAGATACGCAGTATTTT,CASSKDPRGRTDTQYF
.,TRBV27,TRBJ2-3,.,TGTGCCACCCGGCCCTTTGGGGCCGATACGCAGTATTTT,CATRPFGADTQYF
.,TRBV11-3,TRBJ2-7,few,TGTGCCAGCAGCTTTTTTCGGTCAGGGTCTGTCGAGCAGTACTTC,CASSFFRSGSVEQYF
.,TRBV2,TRBJ2-1,once,TGTGCCAGCAGTGGGACAGAGCAGTTCTTC,CASSGTEQFF
.,TRBV3-1/TRBV3-2,TRBJ2-7,.,TGTGCCAGCAGCCAAGATTCCAGCGGCTCCTACGAGCAGTACTTC,CASSQDSSGSYEQYF
.,TRBV3-1/TRBV3-2,TRBJ2-5,.,TGTGCCAGCAGCCGGCGGGAGACCCAGTACTTC,CASSRRETQYF
.,TRBV2,TRBJ1-1,many,TGTGCCAGCAGTGAACAGGGGATGAACACTGAAGCTTTCTTT,CASSEQGMNTEAFF
.,TRBV19,TRBJ1-2,.,TGTGCCAGTCTTCAAACGGGGGGGGCTTATGGCTACACCTTC,CASLQTGGAYGYTF
TRBD2,TRBV24-1,TRBJ2-2,few,TGTGCCACCAGTGACACCCGGACTAGCGGGGGGACCACCGGGGAGCTGTTTTTT,CATSDTRTSGGTTGELFF
.,TRBV5-1,TRBJ2-1,.,TGCGCCAGCAGCGCCGAACCCTTAGAGACAGGGGAGGGAGTGGATACTGTCTTC,CASSAEPLETGEGVDTVF
.,TRBV18,TRBJ1-3,.,TGTGCCAGCTCACCGGGCAGAGCGGAGGCTGGAAACACCATATATTTT,CASSPGRAEAGNTIYF
TRBD1,TRBV9,TRBJ1-4,.,TGTGCCAGCAGCGGGGACAGGGATGAAAAACTGTTTTTT,CASSGDRDEKLFF
.,TRBV4-3,TRBJ1-6,few,TGCGCCAGCAGCCAAGATCGGGGAGACGGCCATAATTCACCCCTCCACTTT,CASSQDRGDGHNSPLHF
TRBD1,TRBV7-9,TRBJ2-3,.,TGTGCCAGCAGCGGTTTAGGACAGGGGGCGCTGACAGATACGCAGTATTTT,CASSGLGQGALTDTQYF
.,TRBV7-2,TRBJ1-5,.,TGTGCCAGCAGCTTAGGGTGGGGGCTTGATCAGCCCCAGCATTTT,CASSLGWGLDQPQHF
TRBD2,TRBV7-2,TRBJ2-5,.,TGTGCCAGCCTAGCGGGGGCTCAAGAGACCCAGTACTTC,CASLAGAQETQYF
.,TRBV5-1,TRBJ1-6,.,TGCGCCAGCAGCGTTAGCCCCCAGAGCTCCTATAATTCACCCCTCCACTTT,CASSVSPQSSYNSPLHF